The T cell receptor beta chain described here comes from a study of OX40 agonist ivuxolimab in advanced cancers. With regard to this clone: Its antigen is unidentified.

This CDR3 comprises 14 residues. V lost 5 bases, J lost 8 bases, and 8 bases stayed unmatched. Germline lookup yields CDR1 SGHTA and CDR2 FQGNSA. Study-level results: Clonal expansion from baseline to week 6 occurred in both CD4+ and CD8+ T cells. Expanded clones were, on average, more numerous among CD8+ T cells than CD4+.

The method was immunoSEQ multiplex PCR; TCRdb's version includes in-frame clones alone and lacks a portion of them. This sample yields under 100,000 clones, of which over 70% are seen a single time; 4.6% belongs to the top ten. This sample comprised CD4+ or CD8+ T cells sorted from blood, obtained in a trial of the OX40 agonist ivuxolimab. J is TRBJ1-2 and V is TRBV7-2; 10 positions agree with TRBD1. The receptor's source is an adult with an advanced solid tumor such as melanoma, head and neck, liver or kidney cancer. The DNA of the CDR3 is TGTGCCAGCAGCATCGACAGGGGGCACGACGGCTACACCTTC. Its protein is CASSIDRGHDGYTF.